This T cell receptor (beta chain) was sequenced during a study of identical twins. Notes on the study in general: A cross-sectional statistical analysis, not follow-up of the same donors, supported the conclusions.

The CDR3 length is 15 residues. The germline CDR1 and CDR2 sequences are SGHRS and YFSETQ. Trimming cost V 2 bases and J 2 bases; bases outside gene matches: 5. MiXCR, run by TCRdb on the 5' RACE reads, gives a single entry per CDR3 protein. The data hold hundreds of thousands of distinct CDR3 sequences, with approximately 6% observed a single time. The sample holds a few counts of this clonotype. Its antigen is unknown. The J gene is TRBJ2-5, the V gene TRBV5-1, with 8 bases identical to TRBD1. The sequenced material came from naive T cells sorted from blood. This TCR was sampled from a man aged 18-30 years in good health. CDR3 sequence: CASSFGQGIQETQYF. In DNA form, the CDR3 reads TGCGCCAGCAGCTTCGGACAGGGCATACAAGAGACCCAGTACTTC.